The clone carrying this T cell receptor beta chain was counted many times. A much bigger clone sits one base away, suggesting this may be a read error. From approximately 430 ng of RNA, a library with molecular barcoded alpha/delta and beta/gamma adaptors was made. TCRdb itself ran the reads through MiXCR, one entry per CDR3 protein. This sample has about 39,000 distinct CDR3 sequences, with 13% to 15% found just once. This CDR3 region has 12 residues. Germline CDR1 reads SGHTA; CDR2 reads FQGTGA. These data belong to a study of read filtering for tumor transcriptome and immune sequencing. Background on the study: Patients were 17 male and about 14 female, mean age approximately 70 years, range about 40 to 85.

The chain couples TRBV7-3 to TRBJ2-1; D not certain. Material: a population of CD138-negative cells sorted from bone marrow. The sequence derives from a donor older than 35 with multiple myeloma. The CDR3 loop is CASSYSPNGQFF. In DNA, the CDR3 is TGTGCCAGCAGCTACAGTCCGAATGGGCAGTTCTTC. The full variable domain, with the rest looked up from reference TRBV7-3 and TRBJ2-1, is GAGVSQTPSNKVTEKGKYVELRCDPISGHTALYWYRQSLGQGPEFLIYFQGTGAADDSGLPNDRFFAVRPEGSVSTLKIQRTERGDSAVYLCASSYSPNGQFFGPGTRLTVL.